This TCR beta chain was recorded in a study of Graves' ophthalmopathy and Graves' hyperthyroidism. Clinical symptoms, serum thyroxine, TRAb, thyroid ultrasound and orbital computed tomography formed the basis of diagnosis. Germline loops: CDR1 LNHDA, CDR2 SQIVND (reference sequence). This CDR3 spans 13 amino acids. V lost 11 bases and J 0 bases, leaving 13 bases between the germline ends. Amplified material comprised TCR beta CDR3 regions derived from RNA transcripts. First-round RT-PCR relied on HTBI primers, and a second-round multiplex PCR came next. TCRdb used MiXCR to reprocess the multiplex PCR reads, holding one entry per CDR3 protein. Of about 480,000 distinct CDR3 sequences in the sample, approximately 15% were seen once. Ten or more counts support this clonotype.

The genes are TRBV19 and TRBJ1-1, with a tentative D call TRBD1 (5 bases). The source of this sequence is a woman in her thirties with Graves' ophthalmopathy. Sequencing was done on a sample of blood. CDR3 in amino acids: CAAGGRMNTEAFF. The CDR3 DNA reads TGTGCCGCTGGGGGACGGATGAACACTGAAGCTTTCTTT.